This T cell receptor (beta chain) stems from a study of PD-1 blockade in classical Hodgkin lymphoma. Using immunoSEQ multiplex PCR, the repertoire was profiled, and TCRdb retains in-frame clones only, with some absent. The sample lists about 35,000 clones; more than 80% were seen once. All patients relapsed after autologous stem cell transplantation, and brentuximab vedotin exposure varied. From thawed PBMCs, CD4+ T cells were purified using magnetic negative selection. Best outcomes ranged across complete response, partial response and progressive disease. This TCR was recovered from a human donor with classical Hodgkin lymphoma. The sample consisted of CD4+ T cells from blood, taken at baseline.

For the CDR3, the DNA is TGTGCCTGGACCGGCACCGGGCCTTACGAGCAGTACTTC. It yields the protein CAWTGTGPYEQYF. The chain recombines TRBV30 with TRBJ2-7; D gene uncertain. V dropped 4 bases and J dropped 4 bases, with 14 bases sitting between them. CDR1 is GTSNPN, CDR2 SVGIG, per germline (reference sequence). This CDR3 contains 13 residues.